The present entry profiles one T cell receptor beta chain with its context. The sample belongs to a study of blood T cell repertoires in COVID-19. Study-level background: Spain, Italy and the United States supplied samples that represented acute and convalescent COVID-19. The cDNA or gDNA used as material had been derived from T cells, B-cell-depleted T cells, or PBMCs.

In germline, CDR1 is PRHDT, CDR2 FYEKMQ (reference sequence). The V and J ends lost 4 bases and 6 bases respectively, with 13 bases between them. CDR3 length: 13 amino acids. In the study's own analysis: Scientists estimated how many nucleated cells there were by amplifying reference gene primers. The assay was immunoSEQ multiplex PCR, and TCRdb's table has in-frame clones only and misses some. That table gives V, J and clone size, and the DNA gave D and trimming. The sample comprises 65,000 to 75,000 clones, 89% of which are singletons, and about 5% rests with the top ten. The receptor was isolated from a woman in her fifties or sixties with active COVID-19. Sequenced material: peripheral blood. This chain uses TRBV13 with TRBJ2-7; D gene uncertain. CDR3: CASSSLLGGEQYF. CDR3 DNA: TGTGCCAGCAGCTCCCTGCTCGGCGGCGAGCAGTACTTC. The variable domain in full, with the rest retrieved from reference TRBV13 and TRBJ2-7, is AAGVIQSPRHLIKEKRETATLKCYPIPRHDTVYWYQQGPGQDPQFLISFYEKMQSDKGSIPDRFSAQQFSDYHSELNMSSLELGDSALYFCASSSLLGGEQYFGPGTRLTVT.